These 13 T cell receptor beta chains originate from one sample sequenced in a study of HIV-infected patients and healthy controls (dated by TCRdb to between 2013 and 2015). Whole blood was used without cell fractionation, so all unsorted peripheral T cells were reflected in the repertoire. The protocol used for the library was 5' RACE. TCRdb names Illumina MiSeq as the instrument used. Roughly 490 ng RNA was reverse transcribed with SuperScript III using primers against the alpha and beta constant regions. Alpha and beta chain libraries were generated separately via chain-specific third strand synthesis with multiplexing indices. TCRdb ran its own pipeline on the public reads, namely fastp trimming at Q25 and MiXCR clone calling, and kept in-frame beta chains. Identical CDR3 proteins give one entry, which carries the most common genes and DNA. Counted in this sample were some 17,000 distinct CDR3 sequences; roughly 9.1% of them appeared once. The top ten clonotypes cover around 3.3% of the sample.

The specimen was blood. The receptor source for this set is an adult in good health.

The table lists this clonotype with a few counts. CDR3: CASSPFPGINEKLFF. CDR3 DNA sequence: TGTGCCAGCTCACCATTCCCCGGGATTAATGAAAAACTGTTTTTT. The chain has TRBV18 and TRBJ1-4, with no clear D. The CDR3 contains 15 residues. The germline gives CDR1 KGHSH, CDR2 LQKENI. The V end was cut by 2 bases, the J end by 4 bases, with 11 bases between.

At least ten counts were recorded for this clonotype. The rearrangement joins TRBV6-5 to TRBJ2-2, with 9 nucleotides matching TRBD1. J was trimmed by 5 bases and V by 5 bases; bases with no gene match: 9. This CDR3 has 16 amino acids. Per germline, CDR1 MNHEY and CDR2 SVGAGI. The CDR3 spells CASSPGDRVDTGELFF. The CDR3 DNA reads TGTGCCAGCAGTCCAGGGGACAGGGTAGATACCGGGGAGCTGTTTTTT.

This clonotype was seen ten or more times. This sequence joins TRBV28 and TRBJ2-7; D might be TRBD1 (6 bases). Germline V gene lookup returns CDR1 MDHEN and CDR2 SYDVKM. This CDR3 is built from 13 residues. The ends were cut back, 3 bases at V and 6 bases at J, with 12 bases in the middle. The CDR3 region is CASSFRGHLEQYF. The CDR3 DNA follows: TGTGCCAGCAGTTTCAGGGGCCACCTCGAGCAGTACTTC.

This clonotype occurred many times. V gene TRBV20-1 combines with J gene TRBJ2-3; D possibly corresponds to TRBD2 (6 bases). In germline, CDR1 is DFQATT, CDR2 SNEGSKA (reference sequence). V was clipped by 4 bases and J by 3 bases, with 14 bases between them. This CDR3 region has 14 residues. The chain's CDR3 is CSATTGVGTDTQYF. For the CDR3, the DNA is TGCAGTGCTACAACGGGAGTCGGTACAGATACGCAGTATTTT.

This clonotype rates as medium-sized. The gene calls are TRBV7-2 and TRBJ2-1, with a tentative D call TRBD2 (6 bases). This CDR3 is built from 15 residues. Trimming stripped 4 bases from V and 13 bases from J, with 23 bases between. Germline V gives CDR1 SGHTA, CDR2 FQGNSA. CDR3 sequence (DNA): TGTGCCAGCAGCTACAGACCCCGGGACTCCGGTGTTCAGTTCTTC. This codes for CASSYRPRDSGVQFF.

This clonotype was found many times. This sequence joins TRBV4-3 and TRBJ2-7, with 11 bases lining up with TRBD2. V gave up 0 bases and J gave up 11 bases; unmatched junction bases: 15. This CDR3 is 17 amino acids long. Looked up from germline, CDR1 is LGHNA and CDR2 is YSLEER. Here the CDR3 reads CASSQDPLAGGGSHKYF. For the CDR3, the DNA is TGCGCCAGCAGCCAAGATCCCCTAGCGGGAGGCGGGTCGCATAAGTACTTC.

This clonotype has at least ten counts. The rearrangement links TRBV15 to TRBJ2-1; D ambiguous. The CDR3 consists of 12 residues. V lost 0 bases and J lost 9, with 6 bases in between. CDR1 LNHNV and CDR2 YYDKDF come from the germline V gene (reference sequence). The chain's CDR3 is CATSRDTVEQFF. The CDR3 DNA is TGTGCCACCAGCAGAGATACAGTTGAGCAGTTCTTC.

This clonotype was observed many times. J is TRBJ2-1 and V is TRBV19; 7 nucleotides agree with TRBD2. Germline V gives CDR1 LNHDA, CDR2 SQIVND (reference sequence). CDR3 length equals 15 residues. After removal of 3 bases from V and 2 bases from J, the junction contained 4 bases not matched to a gene. The CDR3 protein is CASSIGLAAYNEQFF. In DNA, the CDR3 is TGTGCCAGTAGTATCGGTCTAGCGGCCTACAATGAGCAGTTCTTC.

This clonotype was recorded at least ten times. The V call is TRBV12-3 or TRBV12-4, the J call TRBJ1-2; D is ambiguous. The CDR3 is 15 residues long. Trimming removed 3 bases at V and 7 bases at J, with 18 bases between. CDR3 in amino acids: CASSLAIERSRGYTF. The CDR3 DNA sequence: TGTGCCAGCAGTTTGGCTATAGAGCGGAGTCGTGGCTACACCTTC.

The V and J genes are TRBV29-1 and TRBJ2-7; TRBD1 aligns across 11 bases. J lost 9 bases, V lost 3 bases, and 7 bases had no gene match. The CDR3 contains 13 residues. The germline gives CDR1 SQVTM, CDR2 ANQGSEA. The CDR3 spells CSVEGQGGSWQYF. The DNA of the CDR3 is TGCAGCGTTGAGGGACAGGGGGGCTCCTGGCAGTACTTC.

This clonotype was found many times. The V gene is TRBV10-3, the J gene TRBJ2-5; 8 bases fit TRBD1. Germline V gene data show CDR1 as ENHRY and CDR2 as SYGVKD. This CDR3 has 15 amino acids. V lost 2 bases and J lost 7; bases outside the gene matches: 9. Here the CDR3 reads CAISEPRTGSGTQYF. As DNA, the CDR3 is TGTGCCATCAGTGAGCCCCGGACAGGGTCGGGGACCCAGTACTTC.

There are a few counts of this clonotype. The V gene is TRBV30, the J gene TRBJ1-4; 9 bases agree with TRBD1. CDR1 and CDR2 (germline): GTSNPN, SVGIG (reference sequence). The CDR3 is made up of 13 amino acids. V dropped 8 bases and J dropped 4; count of bases not matched to a gene: 5. The CDR3 DNA reads as TGTGCCGGGGAGACAGGGGGTAATGAAAAACTGTTTTTT. As protein: CAGETGGNEKLFF.

This clonotype has a count of ten or more. The genes are TRBV6-1 and TRBJ1-5, with no clear D. The CDR3 has 12 residues. The ends were cut back, 3 bases at V and 9 bases at J, with 9 bases in the middle. CDR1 is MNHNS and CDR2 is SASEGT in the germline V gene. The CDR3 loop reads CASSDPLGPQHF. CDR3 coding DNA: TGTGCCAGCAGTGACCCCCTGGGGCCCCAGCATTTT.